The next 26 T cell receptor beta chains were all read from a single sample in a study of neurological immune-mediated disorders. TCRdb redid the calling of the 5' RACE reads with MiXCR, one entry per CDR3 protein. The sample shows around 70,000 distinct CDR3 sequences, 2.5% to 4% of them seen only once. Sequenced sample: PBMCs. The receptor source for this set is a woman in her forties or fifties with multiple sclerosis.

This clonotype was found many times. The chain is built from TRBV5-1 and TRBJ2-1; TRBD2 is a possible D gene (5 bases). The CDR3 totals 15 residues. V lost 4 bases and J lost 3, with 14 bases in between. The germline CDR1 and CDR2 sequences are SGHRS and YFSETQ. DNA of the CDR3: TGCGCCAGCAGCGAGCGGACGGAAAGCTACAATGAGCAGTTCTTC. This sequence encodes CASSERTESYNEQFF.

This clonotype was detected ten times or more. This chain connects TRBV20-1 to TRBJ2-1; maybe TRBD2 (6 bases). CDR1 DFQATT and CDR2 SNEGSKA come from the germline V gene (reference sequence). This CDR3 contains 17 residues. Trimming pared 3 bases from V and 0 bases from J, leaving 18 bases between. CDR3: CSARVVAGRSSYNEQFF. CDR3 nucleotide sequence: TGCAGTGCTAGGGTTGTGGCGGGAAGGAGCTCCTACAATGAGCAGTTCTTC.

This clonotype showed up many times. The chain couples TRBV28 to TRBJ1-2; D gene uncertain. Per germline, CDR1 MDHEN and CDR2 SYDVKM. This CDR3 comprises 14 residues. V lost 2 bases and J 5 bases, leaving 12 bases between the germline ends. The CDR3 bases are TGTGCCAGCAGTTTACTTGGGCAGGTTTATGGCTACACCTTC. Protein sequence: CASSLLGQVYGYTF.

This clonotype was recorded at least ten times. The V and J genes are TRBV7-2 and TRBJ1-5, with D perhaps matching TRBD1 (5 bases). This CDR3 spans 15 amino acids. V dropped 5 bases and J dropped 2 bases, with 13 bases sitting between them. Per the germline V gene, CDR1 is SGHTA and CDR2 is FQGNSA. The DNA for the CDR3 is TGTGCCAGCAGCACCCTTGGAGGGGGCAATCAGCCCCAGCATTTT. As protein: CASSTLGGGNQPQHF.

In its sample, this clonotype was seen many times. The CDR3 nucleotides are TGTGCCAGCGGCACCGCTAGCACAGATACGCAGTATTTT. Its protein is CASGTASTDTQYF. V is TRBV11-3 and J is TRBJ2-3; D is unresolved. With 8 bases removed from V and 0 bases from J, the gap between germline ends came to 9 bases. This CDR3 has 13 residues. The germline CDR1 and CDR2 sequences are SGHNT and YENEEA.

This clonotype was counted many times. The V call is TRBV3-1, the J call TRBJ1-4; maybe TRBD1 (5 bases). Trimming pared 0 bases from V and 4 bases from J, leaving 9 bases between. CDR1 and CDR2 from the germline V gene are LGHDT and YNNKEL (reference sequence). This CDR3 spans 15 amino acids. In DNA form, the CDR3 reads TGTGCCAGCAGCCAAGAGGGGGGAAGTAATGAAAAACTGTTTTTT. It codes for CASSQEGGSNEKLFF.

This clonotype showed up many times. This chain joins TRBV20-1 and TRBJ2-1; D gene uncertain. V lost 6 bases to trimming and J lost 3 bases, with 15 bases between them. CDR3 length: 14 amino acids. The germline V gene has CDR1 DFQATT and CDR2 SNEGSKA (reference sequence). The CDR3 reads CSAPRHEYYNEQFF. The CDR3 nucleotides read TGCAGTGCCCCCAGACACGAATACTACAATGAGCAGTTCTTC.

This clonotype was recorded many times. The J gene is TRBJ2-5, the V gene TRBV20-1; D may be TRBD1 or TRBD2 (6 bases each). This CDR3 contains 15 residues. The V gene's germline CDR1 is DFQATT and CDR2 SNEGSKA (reference sequence). V lost 0 bases, J lost 5 bases, and 16 bases lay in between. As DNA, the CDR3 is TGCAGTGCTAGAGAAATGGGGGGCCCTAGGGAGACCCAGTACTTC. It codes for CSAREMGGPRETQYF.

This clonotype was observed at least ten times. V usage is TRBV20-1 and J usage is TRBJ2-5, with 8 bases lining up with TRBD1. The V segment lost 3 bases and the J segment 5 bases; nucleotides outside the gene matches: 8. Germline V gives CDR1 DFQATT, CDR2 SNEGSKA (reference sequence). There are 14 residues in the CDR3. CDR3 bases: TGCAGTGCTAGTCCCAGGGGGCGTGAGGAGACCCAGTACTTC. It is translated as CSASPRGREETQYF.

This clonotype was recorded at least ten times. This chain links TRBV5-1 with TRBJ1-2; D uncertain. V lost 0 bases and J lost 3, with 6 bases in between. Per germline, CDR1 SGHRS and CDR2 YFSETQ. CDR3 length equals 13 residues. This CDR3 is CASSLGSDYGYTF. The DNA of the CDR3 is TGCGCCAGCAGCTTGGGGTCTGACTATGGCTACACCTTC.

This clonotype came up many times. The chain couples TRBV7-3 to TRBJ2-3; D unclear. Germline V CDR1 and CDR2: SGHTA, FQGTGA. V was cut by 5 bases and J by 4 bases, with 13 bases left in between. The CDR3 runs to 14 residues. The CDR3 loop reads CASSPRVRADTQYF. Written as DNA, the CDR3 is TGTGCCAGCAGCCCCCGGGTGCGAGCAGATACGCAGTATTTT. Combining the CDR3 with reference TRBV7-3 and TRBJ2-3 gives the whole variable domain GAGVSQTPSNKVTEKGKYVELRCDPISGHTALYWYRQSLGQGPEFLIYFQGTGAADDSGLPNDRFFAVRPEGSVSTLKIQRTERGDSAVYLCASSPRVRADTQYFGPGTRLTVL.

This clonotype was counted many times. The gene calls are TRBV7-2 and TRBJ1-4; TRBD1 might be the D (5 bases). This CDR3 has 17 residues. The V gene's germline CDR1 is SGHTA and CDR2 FQGNSA. Trimming removed 6 bases at V and 5 bases at J, with 22 bases between. CDR3 region: CASSSRGTPARNEKLFF. CDR3 coding DNA: TGTGCCAGCAGTTCACGCGGGACTCCTGCGCGCAATGAAAAACTGTTTTTT.

This clonotype was counted at least ten times. This chain links TRBV25-1 with TRBJ1-1; no clear D gene. CDR3 length: 14 amino acids. From germline, CDR1 is MGHDK and CDR2 SYGVNS. V shed 3 bases and J shed 1 base, with 9 bases lying between them. The CDR3 bases are TGTGCCAGCAGTGATCATATGGCGAACACTGAAGCTTTCTTT. Residues: CASSDHMANTEAFF.

This clonotype was detected many times. The chain joins TRBV7-8 to TRBJ2-7; the match to TRBD2 covers 14 bases. This CDR3 is built from 15 residues. The V segment lost 4 bases and the J segment 3 bases; nucleotides outside the gene matches: 2. CDR1 is SGHVS, CDR2 FQNEAQ, per germline. CDR3 DNA: TGTGCCAGCAGCTGGACTAGCGGGGGGATCTACGAGCAGTACGTC. Its protein is CASSWTSGGIYEQYV.

This clonotype was seen a few times. The chain couples TRBV6-2 or TRBV6-3 to TRBJ1-2; D might be TRBD1 (6 bases). V was clipped by 4 bases and J by 4 bases, with 10 bases between them. The germline V gene has CDR1 MNHEY and CDR2 SVGEGT. The CDR3 has 13 residues. The CDR3 sequence: CASSLQGRYGYTF. CDR3 DNA sequence: TGTGCCAGCAGTTTGCAGGGGCGCTATGGCTACACCTTC.

This clonotype was observed a handful of times. This rearrangement joins TRBV7-8 to TRBJ2-1; 7 nucleotides match TRBD2. CDR3 length: 14 residues. J lost 5 bases, V lost 7 bases, and 8 bases had no gene match. Looked up from germline, CDR1 is SGHVS and CDR2 is FQNEAQ. CDR3 nucleotide sequence: TGTGCCAGCACCCGTGGACTAGTTAACAATGAGCAGTTCTTC. The encoded protein is CASTRGLVNNEQFF.

This clonotype has ten or more counts. The V gene is TRBV2, the J gene TRBJ2-3, with D hard to call. Germline CDR1 is SNHLY and CDR2 is FYNNEI. V dropped 4 bases and J dropped 5 bases, with 7 bases sitting between them. This CDR3 comprises 12 residues. The CDR3 spells CASSGLEDTQYF. The CDR3 region has the DNA TGTGCCAGCAGTGGACTGGAAGATACGCAGTATTTT.

This clonotype was picked up many times. Just one base apart from a much larger clone, this may be a read error. The chain has TRBV29-1 and TRBJ1-2, with TRBD1 matching 7 bases. There are 10 residues in the CDR3. The J segment lost 14 bases and the V segment lost 3 bases, leaving 6 bases of the junction unmatched. Germline assignment: CDR1 SQVTM and CDR2 ANQGSEA. The CDR3 region is CSVDEQGKTF. The CDR3 nucleotides are TGCAGCGTTGATGAACAGGGGAAAACCTTC.

This clonotype occurred many times. The chain links TRBV7-2 to TRBJ2-3, with 13 bases aligning to TRBD2. The CDR3 consists of 16 residues. Trimming at V came to 5 bases and at J to 5 bases, leaving 7 bases not matched to a gene. Germline values: CDR1 SGHTA, CDR2 FQGNSA. The CDR3 sequence is CASSTLLAGGVDTQYF. The DNA of the CDR3 is TGTGCCAGCAGCACCTTACTAGCGGGGGGGGTAGATACGCAGTATTTT.

This clonotype was counted between two and nine times. This chain links TRBV3-1 with TRBJ2-7, with D hard to call. CDR3 length: 14 residues. Germline CDR1 LGHDT, CDR2 YNNKEL (reference sequence). V was pared by 0 bases and J by 3 bases, with 9 bases between. The CDR3 region is CASSQDLMGYEQYV. The CDR3 DNA follows: TGTGCCAGCAGCCAAGATCTGATGGGCTACGAGCAGTACGTC.

This clonotype was counted ten times or more. The rearrangement links TRBV5-1 to TRBJ2-1, with TRBD2 matching 12 bases. Germline assignment: CDR1 SGHRS and CDR2 YFSETQ. Trimming at V came to 4 bases and at J to 0 bases, leaving 8 bases not matched to a gene. The CDR3 is made up of 18 amino acids. CDR3 DNA: TGCGCCAGCAGCCCGTTGGGACTAGCGGGTCTCTCCTACAATGAGCAGTTCTTC. It yields the protein CASSPLGLAGLSYNEQFF.

Many counts were recorded for this clonotype. The DNA of the CDR3 is TGTGCCACCAGCAGAGATCCCGTGAAGGGGGAGCTGTTTTTT. Residues: CATSRDPVKGELFF. The chain recombines TRBV15 with TRBJ2-2; D gene uncertain. V dropped 0 bases and J dropped 8 bases, with 10 bases sitting between them. The CDR3 has 14 amino acids. Germline V gene data show CDR1 as LNHNV and CDR2 as YYDKDF (reference sequence).

This clonotype was counted ten times or more. The chain couples TRBV20-1 to TRBJ2-7; 13 positions agree with TRBD2. The CDR3 consists of 15 residues. CDR1 is DFQATT and CDR2 is SNEGSKA in the germline V gene (reference sequence). Germline trimming cut 4 bases from V and 3 bases from J; bases unmatched to any gene: 6. This CDR3 is CSATKGLAGYYEQYF. CDR3 in DNA: TGCAGTGCTACTAAGGGACTAGCGGGATACTACGAGCAGTACTTC.

This clonotype was picked up many times. CDR3 in DNA: TGCAGTGCTAGAGTGTTTCAAGGGGCCACTGAAGCTTTCTTT. Amino acid sequence: CSARVFQGATEAFF. The chain has TRBV20-1 and TRBJ1-1; possibly TRBD1 for D (5 bases). Between the trimmed V and J ends, which lost 1 base and 4 bases, there was a span of 13 bases. The CDR3 is 14 residues long. Per germline, CDR1 DFQATT and CDR2 SNEGSKA (reference sequence).

This clonotype was found many times. CDR3 in DNA: TGCAGTGCCACGCGCCACACAGATACGCAGTATTTT. Translated, it gives CSATRHTDTQYF. This chain connects TRBV20-1 to TRBJ2-3; D ambiguous. CDR1 is DFQATT, CDR2 SNEGSKA, per germline (reference sequence). CDR3 length: 12 amino acids. Between the trimmed V and J ends, which lost 6 bases and 2 bases, there was a span of 9 bases.

This clonotype was observed at least ten times. The chain carries TRBV4-2 and TRBJ2-3; the D is unclear. CDR1 and CDR2 from the germline V gene are LGHNA and YNFKEQ. V was pared by 3 bases and J by 1 base, with 17 bases between. This CDR3 has 17 residues. The CDR3: CASSQGLNLAGTDTQYF. As DNA, the CDR3 is TGTGCCAGCAGCCAGGGGTTGAACTTGGCGGGCACAGATACGCAGTATTTT.